The entry that follows covers one TCR beta chain sequence. Its antigen is not known. Profiling relied on immunoSEQ multiplex PCR, and the TCRdb table lists in-frame clones only, not all of them. The repertoire includes approximately 50,000 clones, less than 90% of them detected once, and 6.9% sits in the top ten. This sample was taken from a study of T cell responses to AZD1222 COVID-19 vaccine. The ends were cut back, 5 bases at V and 4 bases at J, with 8 bases in the middle. Germline V lookup: CDR1 MDHEN, CDR2 SYDVKM. The CDR3 has 12 amino acids. Findings and limits, study-wide: Every sample of the repertoires postdated the peak T cell response. Variant regions that are unmutated are reportedly the target of nearly half of spike-specific TCRs. Donors in the cohort were predominantly white British and more often female, and clonal diversity was possibly underestimated. Spike-specific TCR breadth and depth went up after people got two AZD1222 doses.

Here the sequenced sample was peripheral blood, taken 28 days after the second AZD1222 dose. This chain links TRBV28 with TRBJ1-1, with D possibly matching TRBD1 (5 bases). This sequence was found in an adult who received the AZD1222 COVID-19 vaccine. The CDR3 coding sequence is TGTGCCAGCAGTGGACAATTCACTGAAGCTTTCTTT. Residues: CASSGQFTEAFF.